The 25 T cell receptor beta chains below come from one sample, sequenced in a study of cytotoxic CD8 clonotypes in ibrutinib-treated CLL. Measured with immunoSEQ multiplex PCR; TCRdb has only the in-frame clones, and not every one. The sample consists of some 350,000 clones, 67% of them appearing once. This material consisted of PBMCs, taken after 36 months of ibrutinib treatment. The receptors were sampled from a human donor with chronic lymphocytic leukemia.

The chain employs TRBV2 and TRBJ1-4; D not certain. The CDR3 loop spans 13 amino acids. The germline gives CDR1 SNHLY, CDR2 FYNNEI. The V end was cut by 5 bases, the J end by 5 bases, with 9 bases between. This chain's CDR3 is CASSPGRNEKLFF. The CDR3 DNA follows: TGTGCCAGCAGTCCCGGACGGAATGAAAAACTGTTTTTT.

The chain combines TRBV5-6 with TRBJ2-7, with a tentative D call TRBD1 (6 bases). The germline V gene encodes CDR1 SGHDT and CDR2 YYEEEE. The ends were cut back, 4 bases at V and 3 bases at J, with 14 bases in the middle. This CDR3 spans 14 amino acids. The CDR3 region has the DNA TGTGCCAGCAGCACGCATGGGGGCGACTACGAGCAGTACTTC. Translation gives CASSTHGGDYEQYF.

The chain joins TRBV6-5 to TRBJ2-3; D remains unclear. Germline-derived CDR1 and CDR2 are MNHEY and SVGAGI. The CDR3 is made up of 16 amino acids. Trimming took off 2 bases at V and 2 bases at J, with 14 bases between the two ends. For the CDR3, the DNA is TGTGCCAGCAGTTACCTCACTGGAACCCCCACAGATACGCAGTATTTT. Translating it yields CASSYLTGTPTDTQYF.

V gene TRBV7-8 combines with J gene TRBJ1-1; no firm D call. The CDR3 is 13 residues long. The ends were cut back, 1 base at V and 6 bases at J, with 9 bases in the middle. Germline V gene sequence: CDR1 SGHVS, CDR2 FQNEAQ. Here the CDR3 DNA reads TGTGCCAGCAGCTTAGTCGCCCCGTCTGAAGCTTTCTTT. Its translation is CASSLVAPSEAFF.

This chain links TRBV10-1 with TRBJ2-7, with 8 bases lining up with TRBD1. The CDR3 runs 14 residues. From germline, CDR1 is WNHNN and CDR2 SYGVQD (reference sequence). V dropped 2 bases and J dropped 4; count of bases not matched to a gene: 4. The CDR3 sequence: CASSEGQGWYEQYF. In nucleotides, the CDR3 is TGCGCCAGCAGTGAGGGACAGGGATGGTACGAGCAGTACTTC.

The gene calls are TRBV19 and TRBJ2-5; 9 bases map to TRBD2. The DNA end is more similar to TRBJ2-7, so the J call may be wrong. Germline loops: CDR1 LNHDA, CDR2 SQIVND (reference sequence). This CDR3 is built from 16 residues. The CDR3 region is CASSIVASGTSTEQYF. The CDR3 coding sequence is TGTGCCAGTAGTATAGTTGCATCGGGGACTAGCACCGAGCAGTACTTC.

This chain links TRBV7-6 with TRBJ2-3; 13 bases align to TRBD2. The germline gives CDR1 SGHVS, CDR2 FNYEAQ. Trimming cost V 5 bases and J 6 bases; bases outside gene matches: 8. The CDR3 spans 16 residues. CDR3 residues: CASSRRTSGSADTQYF. The CDR3 nucleotides read TGTGCCAGCAGCCGCAGGACTAGCGGGAGCGCGGATACGCAGTATTTT. Based on the CDR3 plus reference TRBV7-6 and TRBJ2-3, the full variable domain is GAGVSQSPRYKVTKRGQDVALRCDPISGHVSLYWYRQALGQGPEFLTYFNYEAQQDKSGLPNDRFSAERPEGSISTLTIQRTEQRDSAMYRCASSRRTSGSADTQYFGPGTRLTVL.

This chain uses TRBV9 with TRBJ2-7, with 7 bases aligning to TRBD1. The germline gives CDR1 SGDLS, CDR2 YYNGEE. This CDR3 contains 12 residues. With V trimmed by 5 bases and J by 6 bases, 5 bases remained unmatched. In DNA form, the CDR3 reads TGTGCCAGCAGTGGGACAGCCGGCGAGCAGTACTTC. Translation gives CASSGTAGEQYF. The variable domain in full, with the rest retrieved from reference TRBV9 and TRBJ2-7, is DSGVTQTPKHLITATGQRVTLRCSPRSGDLSVYWYQQSLDQGLQFLIQYYNGEERAKGNILERFSAQQFPDLHSELNLSSLELGDSALYFCASSGTAGEQYFGPGTRLTVT.

The chain combines TRBV4-1 with TRBJ2-7; 7 bases are shared with TRBD1. This CDR3 comprises 15 residues. The germline CDR1 and CDR2 sequences are MGHRA and YSYEKL. Losses at the gene ends were 1 base for V and 3 bases for J; bases not matched to a gene: 6. CDR3 sequence: CASSQGATGNYEQYF. DNA of the CDR3: TGCGCCAGCAGCCAAGGGGCGACAGGGAACTACGAGCAGTACTTC.

The chain links TRBV7-8 to TRBJ2-3; perhaps TRBD2 as D (6 bases). The CDR3 totals 15 residues. V was clipped by 0 bases and J by 3 bases, with 10 bases between them. From germline, CDR1 is SGHVS and CDR2 FQNEAQ. CDR3 nucleotides: TGTGCCAGCAGCTTAGCGGAGGGTTGGACAGATACGCAGTATTTT. Translation gives CASSLAEGWTDTQYF.

This clone was found a few times. The V gene is TRBV4-3, the J gene TRBJ2-7; D is ambiguous. This CDR3 is 14 amino acids long. Trimming shortened V by 1 base and J by 3 bases, and 10 bases separated the two germline ends. CDR1 is LGHNA and CDR2 is YSLEER in the germline V gene. In DNA, the CDR3 is TGCGCCAGCAGCCAAGCTCGGATTGGCTACGAGCAGTACTTC. Its protein product is CASSQARIGYEQYF.

The chain joins TRBV11-2 to TRBJ2-7; 10 bases are a match to TRBD2. Germline V lookup: CDR1 SGHAT, CDR2 FQNNGV. The CDR3 is 16 amino acids. J was trimmed by 7 bases and V by 4 bases; bases with no gene match: 13. Here the CDR3 reads CASSSDKAGGPQEQYF. The CDR3 nucleotides read TGTGCCAGCAGCTCCGATAAAGCGGGAGGGCCGCAGGAGCAGTACTTC.

This clone came up once. The J gene is TRBJ2-7, the V gene TRBV29-1, with 7 positions matching TRBD1. V lost 5 bases, J lost 2 bases, and 12 bases stayed unmatched. Germline V gives CDR1 SQVTM, CDR2 ANQGSEA. The CDR3 extends over 15 amino acids. This CDR3 reads CSVLTGQLAPYEQYF. The DNA of the CDR3 is TGCAGCGTTCTAACGGGACAGCTTGCCCCCTACGAGCAGTACTTC.

The genes are TRBV7-9 and TRBJ2-7; TRBD1 might be the D (6 bases). The germline V gene encodes CDR1 SEHNR and CDR2 FQNEAQ (reference sequence). V lost 4 bases and J lost 3, with 13 bases in between. The CDR3 spans 14 residues. The CDR3 reads CASSSPGHSYEQYF. The CDR3 DNA follows: TGTGCCAGCAGCTCACCGGGACACAGCTACGAGCAGTACTTC.

The V call is TRBV6-1, the J call TRBJ2-7; 7 bases fit TRBD1. The CDR3 is made up of 15 amino acids. Germline assignment: CDR1 MNHNS and CDR2 SASEGT. V lost 1 base, J lost 4 bases, and 7 bases stayed unmatched. The CDR3 DNA reads as TGTGCCAGCAGTGAAGGTGTACAGGGGTGGTACGAGCAGTACTTC. It encodes CASSEGVQGWYEQYF.

This chain links TRBV4-1 with TRBJ1-2, with 7 bases identical to TRBD1. Germline CDR1 reads MGHRA; CDR2 reads YSYEKL. The CDR3 loop spans 14 amino acids. V lost 5 bases, J lost 5 bases, and 8 bases stayed unmatched. CDR3 bases: TGCGCCAGCAGCTCTGCAGGGGGAAATTATGGCTACACCTTC. It encodes CASSSAGGNYGYTF.

The sample holds a few counts of this clone. This sequence joins TRBV4-1 and TRBJ2-1; a possible D gene is TRBD2 (6 bases). This CDR3 spans 15 amino acids. CDR1 and CDR2 (germline): MGHRA, YSYEKL. V was pared by 4 bases and J by 6 bases, with 16 bases between. As DNA, the CDR3 is TGCGCCAGCAGCCTGTACCCGGGGGATGGCAATGAGCAGTTCTTC. This sequence encodes CASSLYPGDGNEQFF.

The J gene is TRBJ1-2, the V gene TRBV29-1; no clear D. This CDR3 contains 14 residues. Germline CDR1 is SQVTM and CDR2 is ANQGSEA. Trimming cost V 4 bases and J 4 bases, with 16 bases left between them. Here the CDR3 DNA reads TGCAGCGTTGGTTTCGGCGGGTCCGGCTATGGCTACACCTTC. This sequence encodes CSVGFGGSGYGYTF.

The CDR3 protein is CASSGRDRRTYEQYF. In nucleotides, the CDR3 is TGTGCCAGCAGTGGCAGGGACAGACGAACCTACGAGCAGTACTTC. The chain employs TRBV25-1 and TRBJ2-7; 7 positions agree with TRBD1. The ends lost 4 bases at V and 2 bases at J; junction bases unmatched: 8. CDR1 and CDR2 from the germline V gene are MGHDK and SYGVNS. CDR3 length: 15 residues.

The chain recombines TRBV2 with TRBJ2-7; 12 nucleotides align to TRBD1. The V gene end was trimmed by 1 base and the J gene end by 4 bases; junction bases not matched to a gene: 5. The CDR3 sequence is 16 residues long. In germline, CDR1 is SNHLY, CDR2 FYNNEI. CDR3: CASSEGWGQGAYEQYF. The CDR3 DNA is TGTGCCAGCAGTGAAGGGTGGGGACAGGGGGCTTACGAGCAGTACTTC.

This chain connects TRBV27 to TRBJ2-7; either TRBD1 or TRBD2 may fit D (5 bases each). The V end lost 6 bases, the J end lost 2 bases, and 14 bases lay between the germline ends. CDR3 length: 14 amino acids. Germline-derived CDR1 and CDR2 are MNHEY and SMNVEV (reference sequence). CDR3 bases: TGTGCCAGCAGCTCCGGGACGAAGGCCTACGAGCAGTACTTC. It yields the protein CASSSGTKAYEQYF.

The V call is TRBV9, the J call TRBJ1-1; no clear D. The CDR3 is 17 amino acids. V gave up 0 bases and J gave up 1 base, with 16 bases separating them. The V gene's germline CDR1 is SGDLS and CDR2 YYNGEE. CDR3 sequence: CASSVDGSWVANTEAFF. The CDR3 bases are TGTGCCAGCAGCGTAGATGGGAGTTGGGTTGCGAACACTGAAGCTTTCTTT.

The chain recombines TRBV7-3 with TRBJ2-5, with a possible D match to TRBD2 (6 bases). Trimming left V 2 bases short and J 1 base short, with 11 bases between. The CDR3 contains 15 residues. From germline, CDR1 is SGHTA and CDR2 FQGTGA. The CDR3 spells CASSLSGGSQETQYF. The CDR3, as DNA: TGTGCCAGCAGCTTATCTGGGGGGTCCCAAGAGACCCAGTACTTC.

J is TRBJ2-1 and V is TRBV10-3; 16 bases agree with TRBD2. This CDR3 is 19 amino acids long. With V trimmed by 6 bases and J by 5 bases, 13 bases remained unmatched. Germline CDR1 ENHRY, CDR2 SYGVKD. The CDR3 DNA reads as TGTGCCATCAGGATGGGGACTAGCGGGAGGGCCAGTTCCGACAATGAGCAGTTCTTC. Amino acid sequence: CAIRMGTSGRASSDNEQFF.

The CDR3 loop is CASSVDSGNYGYTF. For the CDR3, the DNA is TGTGCCAGCAGCGTAGACTCGGGAAACTATGGCTACACCTTC. This chain joins TRBV9 and TRBJ1-2, with D unclear. CDR1 is SGDLS, CDR2 YYNGEE, per germline. V was pared by 0 bases and J by 2 bases, with 8 bases between. CDR3 length equals 14 residues.